A single sample is the source of the 4 T cell receptor beta chains below, sequenced in a study of spatial heterogeneity in lung cancer. Points from the study as a whole: Counts of expanded alpha and beta TCRs within tumors tracked the tumor nonsynonymous mutation count.

Antigens of these TCRs are unknown. Time point reported: sample taken at primary tumor resection. Using its own MiXCR run on the 5' RACE reads, TCRdb lists one record per CDR3 protein. Here the sample spans 9,500 or so distinct CDR3 sequences, about 13% being singletons. The sample here was lung tumor tissue, taken at surgery. These receptors originate from a male donor with early-stage non-small cell lung cancer.

By share of the sample, this clonotype is medium-sized. This chain links TRBV4-1 with TRBJ2-3, with D possibly matching TRBD2 (5 bases). Germline assignment: CDR1 MGHRA and CDR2 YSYEKL. The V and J ends lost 0 bases and 3 bases respectively, with 13 bases between them. CDR3 length: 16 residues. CDR3 DNA: TGCGCCAGCAGCCAAGATATAGGGAGTTTGACAGATACGCAGTATTTT. Translating gives CASSQDIGSLTDTQYF.

This clonotype was counted at least ten times. The chain recombines TRBV5-1 with TRBJ2-5; 8 positions match TRBD1. J was trimmed by 1 base and V by 1 base; bases with no gene match: 6. This CDR3 spans 16 amino acids. In germline, CDR1 is SGHRS, CDR2 YFSETQ. Here the CDR3 DNA reads TGCGCCAGCAGCTTGAAGGCGGGACAGGTCCAAGAGACCCAGTACTTC. Its protein is CASSLKAGQVQETQYF.

This clonotype was recorded many times. The rearrangement links TRBV2 to TRBJ1-2, with TRBD1 matching 7 bases. Trimming cost V 7 bases and J 0 bases; bases outside gene matches: 8. CDR1 SNHLY and CDR2 FYNNEI come from the germline V gene. This CDR3 spans 15 amino acids. In DNA, the CDR3 is TGTGCCAGCACCACAGGGGAATTAGCTAACTATGGCTACACCTTC. Translation gives CASTTGELANYGYTF.

In this sample, this clonotype turned up many times. V and J are TRBV25-1 and TRBJ2-5; D is unresolved. V lost 1 base and J 1 base, leaving 10 bases between the germline ends. From germline, CDR1 is MGHDK and CDR2 SYGVNS. The CDR3 covers 15 residues. CDR3 region: CASSEFTGRQETQYF. In nucleotides, the CDR3 is TGTGCCAGCAGTGAATTCACGGGCCGCCAAGAGACCCAGTACTTC.